These T cell receptor beta chains were read from a single sample in a study of PD-L1 blockade in urothelial cancer. Assay: immunoSEQ multiplex PCR; the TCRdb copy retains only in-frame clones and omits some. The profile shows tens of thousands of clones, approximately 84% of them singletons. This material consisted of PBMCs, taken around atezolizumab (anti-PD-L1) treatment. Receptors were obtained from a man in his fifties or sixties with urothelial cancer. Each CDR3 is given with its conserved first and last residue. A D gene is named only where the DNA matches it firmly. Rows may omit the clone size; those that give it use once, few, many or a size class.

abundance: -
d_gene: TRBD2
v_gene: TRBV5-3
j_gene: TRBJ2-7
CDR3nt: TGTGCCAGAAGCTTGGAAACGCTCCCTAGCGGGAGCCACGAGCAGTACTTC
CDR3aa: CARSLETLPSGSHEQYF

abundance: -
d_gene: -
v_gene: TRBV7-9
j_gene: TRBJ1-5
CDR3nt: TGTGCCAGCAGCACCGGAACGGGGAGAGATCAGCCCCAGCATTTT
CDR3aa: CASSTGTGRDQPQHF

abundance: -
d_gene: TRBD1
v_gene: TRBV7-9
j_gene: TRBJ2-3
CDR3nt: TGTGCCAGCAGCCCCCATCCGGGACAGAACACAGATACGCAGTATTTT
CDR3aa: CASSPHPGQNTDTQYF

abundance: few
d_gene: TRBD1
v_gene: TRBV19
j_gene: TRBJ1-5
CDR3nt: TGTGCCAGTAATCGTCAGGGGGCGACGGGCAATCAGCCCCAGCATTTT
CDR3aa: CASNRQGATGNQPQHF

abundance: -
d_gene: TRBD2
v_gene: TRBV4-3
j_gene: TRBJ2-3
CDR3nt: TGCGCCAGCAGCCAAGACACTAGCGGGGTCACAGATACGCAGTATTTT
CDR3aa: CASSQDTSGVTDTQYF

abundance: -
d_gene: -
v_gene: TRBV7-9
j_gene: TRBJ2-7
CDR3nt: TGTGCCAGCAGCTTCAGTTCCCAGACAGGCTCCTACGAGCAGTACTTC
CDR3aa: CASSFSSQTGSYEQYF

abundance: once
d_gene: -
v_gene: TRBV13
j_gene: TRBJ1-2
CDR3nt: TGTGCCAGCAGCTTAGAGGGGTATGGCTACACCTTC
CDR3aa: CASSLEGYGYTF

abundance: -
d_gene: TRBD2
v_gene: TRBV5-1
j_gene: TRBJ2-3
CDR3nt: TGCGCCAGCAGCTTGGTCCGGGGGGGATCTTTCACAGATACGCAGTATTTT
CDR3aa: CASSLVRGGSFTDTQYF

abundance: -
d_gene: TRBD1
v_gene: TRBV7-3
j_gene: TRBJ2-3
CDR3nt: TGTGCCAGCAGCAAAGGGGACAGACCCCTCACAGATACGCAGTATTTT
CDR3aa: CASSKGDRPLTDTQYF

abundance: -
d_gene: TRBD2
v_gene: TRBV27
j_gene: TRBJ2-1
CDR3nt: TGTGCCAGCAGCCGACAGGTGGGACTAGCGGGTAACAATGAGCAGTTCTTC
CDR3aa: CASSRQVGLAGNNEQFF

abundance: -
d_gene: TRBD2
v_gene: TRBV6-1
j_gene: TRBJ2-3
CDR3nt: TGTGCCAGCGAACGGACTAGCGGGGGGCCAGATACGCAGTATTTT
CDR3aa: CASERTSGGPDTQYF

abundance: -
d_gene: TRBD2
v_gene: TRBV2
j_gene: TRBJ2-1
CDR3nt: TGTGCCAGCAGTCCCCTTAGGACTAGCGGGCCATACAATGAGCAGTTCTTC
CDR3aa: CASSPLRTSGPYNEQFF

abundance: -
d_gene: TRBD2
v_gene: TRBV29-1
j_gene: TRBJ2-1
CDR3nt: TGCAGCGGCACCGCCGGGCGGGGGGGACATGAGCAGTTCTTC
CDR3aa: CSGTAGRGGHEQFF

abundance: few
d_gene: -
v_gene: TRBV30
j_gene: TRBJ1-1
CDR3nt: TGTGCCTGGAGTGCCTCCCCGTCGGGGGCTGAAGCTTTCTTT
CDR3aa: CAWSASPSGAEAFF

abundance: -
d_gene: -
v_gene: TRBV29-1
j_gene: TRBJ2-2
CDR3nt: TGCAGCGTTGTTAAAGAGGTCGGGGAGCTGTTTTTT
CDR3aa: CSVVKEVGELFF

abundance: -
d_gene: -
v_gene: TRBV4-1
j_gene: TRBJ1-5
CDR3nt: TGCGCCAGCAGCCAAGATATCACAGTTTATCAGCCCCAGCATTTT
CDR3aa: CASSQDITVYQPQHF

abundance: -
d_gene: TRBD2
v_gene: TRBV18
j_gene: TRBJ2-1
CDR3nt: TGTGCCAGCTCACCCGGTCTAGCGGGTTACAATGAGCAGTTCTTC
CDR3aa: CASSPGLAGYNEQFF

abundance: -
d_gene: TRBD1
v_gene: TRBV5-1
j_gene: TRBJ1-2
CDR3nt: TGCGCCAGCAGCGCCGACTGGACAGGGAGTGGCTACACCTTC
CDR3aa: CASSADWTGSGYTF

abundance: -
d_gene: -
v_gene: TRBV11-3
j_gene: TRBJ1-2
CDR3nt: TGTGCCAGCAGCCTGGGCGGGGGCATTCGGGGCTACACCTTC
CDR3aa: CASSLGGGIRGYTF

abundance: -
d_gene: -
v_gene: TRBV9
j_gene: TRBJ1-3
CDR3nt: TGTGCCAGCAGCCCCCGGACTGCAAGCTCTGGAAACACCATATATTTT
CDR3aa: CASSPRTASSGNTIYF

abundance: -
d_gene: -
v_gene: TRBV19
j_gene: TRBJ1-5
CDR3nt: TGTGCCAGTAGTATACAACAGGGAGGGCGTCAGCCCCAGCATTTT
CDR3aa: CASSIQQGGRQPQHF

abundance: -
d_gene: TRBD1
v_gene: TRBV4-2
j_gene: TRBJ2-7
CDR3nt: TGTGCCAGCAGCCTAGGGACAGGGTTGTACGAGCAGTACTTC
CDR3aa: CASSLGTGLYEQYF

abundance: -
d_gene: -
v_gene: TRBV10-3
j_gene: TRBJ2-1
CDR3nt: TGTGCCATCAGTGAAGCGTCCCCGTACAATGAGCAGTTCTTC
CDR3aa: CAISEASPYNEQFF

abundance: -
d_gene: -
v_gene: TRBV27
j_gene: TRBJ2-7
CDR3nt: TGTGCCAGCAGTAAGGTGACACCGGCCCCCTACGAGCAGTACTTC
CDR3aa: CASSKVTPAPYEQYF

abundance: few
d_gene: TRBD2
v_gene: TRBV27
j_gene: TRBJ2-1
CDR3nt: TGTGCCAGCAGTTTTTTTGGGCTAGCGGGGACATACAATGAGCAGTTCTTC
CDR3aa: CASSFFGLAGTYNEQFF

abundance: -
d_gene: -
v_gene: TRBV28
j_gene: TRBJ2-7
CDR3nt: TGTGCCAGCAGTCACTACTACGAGCAGTACTTC
CDR3aa: CASSHYYEQYF

abundance: -
d_gene: TRBD1
v_gene: TRBV19
j_gene: TRBJ1-1
CDR3nt: TGTGCCAGTAGTAGGGACAGGCCTTTTGGCACTGAAGCTTTCTTT
CDR3aa: CASSRDRPFGTEAFF

abundance: -
d_gene: -
v_gene: TRBV28
j_gene: TRBJ2-2
CDR3nt: TGTGCCAGCAGTTCCCTGGGGCAGCCAACCGGGGAGCTGTTTTTT
CDR3aa: CASSSLGQPTGELFF

abundance: -
d_gene: TRBD2
v_gene: TRBV14
j_gene: TRBJ2-5
CDR3nt: TGTGCCAGCAGCCAAGAATGGGGCCTAGCGGGAGCCACCCGCGCGGAGACCCAGTACTTC
CDR3aa: CASSQEWGLAGATRAETQYF

abundance: few
d_gene: -
v_gene: TRBV25-1
j_gene: TRBJ1-5
CDR3nt: TGTGCCAGCAGTGAATATTCGGGGGATAGCAATCAGCCCCAGCATTTT
CDR3aa: CASSEYSGDSNQPQHF